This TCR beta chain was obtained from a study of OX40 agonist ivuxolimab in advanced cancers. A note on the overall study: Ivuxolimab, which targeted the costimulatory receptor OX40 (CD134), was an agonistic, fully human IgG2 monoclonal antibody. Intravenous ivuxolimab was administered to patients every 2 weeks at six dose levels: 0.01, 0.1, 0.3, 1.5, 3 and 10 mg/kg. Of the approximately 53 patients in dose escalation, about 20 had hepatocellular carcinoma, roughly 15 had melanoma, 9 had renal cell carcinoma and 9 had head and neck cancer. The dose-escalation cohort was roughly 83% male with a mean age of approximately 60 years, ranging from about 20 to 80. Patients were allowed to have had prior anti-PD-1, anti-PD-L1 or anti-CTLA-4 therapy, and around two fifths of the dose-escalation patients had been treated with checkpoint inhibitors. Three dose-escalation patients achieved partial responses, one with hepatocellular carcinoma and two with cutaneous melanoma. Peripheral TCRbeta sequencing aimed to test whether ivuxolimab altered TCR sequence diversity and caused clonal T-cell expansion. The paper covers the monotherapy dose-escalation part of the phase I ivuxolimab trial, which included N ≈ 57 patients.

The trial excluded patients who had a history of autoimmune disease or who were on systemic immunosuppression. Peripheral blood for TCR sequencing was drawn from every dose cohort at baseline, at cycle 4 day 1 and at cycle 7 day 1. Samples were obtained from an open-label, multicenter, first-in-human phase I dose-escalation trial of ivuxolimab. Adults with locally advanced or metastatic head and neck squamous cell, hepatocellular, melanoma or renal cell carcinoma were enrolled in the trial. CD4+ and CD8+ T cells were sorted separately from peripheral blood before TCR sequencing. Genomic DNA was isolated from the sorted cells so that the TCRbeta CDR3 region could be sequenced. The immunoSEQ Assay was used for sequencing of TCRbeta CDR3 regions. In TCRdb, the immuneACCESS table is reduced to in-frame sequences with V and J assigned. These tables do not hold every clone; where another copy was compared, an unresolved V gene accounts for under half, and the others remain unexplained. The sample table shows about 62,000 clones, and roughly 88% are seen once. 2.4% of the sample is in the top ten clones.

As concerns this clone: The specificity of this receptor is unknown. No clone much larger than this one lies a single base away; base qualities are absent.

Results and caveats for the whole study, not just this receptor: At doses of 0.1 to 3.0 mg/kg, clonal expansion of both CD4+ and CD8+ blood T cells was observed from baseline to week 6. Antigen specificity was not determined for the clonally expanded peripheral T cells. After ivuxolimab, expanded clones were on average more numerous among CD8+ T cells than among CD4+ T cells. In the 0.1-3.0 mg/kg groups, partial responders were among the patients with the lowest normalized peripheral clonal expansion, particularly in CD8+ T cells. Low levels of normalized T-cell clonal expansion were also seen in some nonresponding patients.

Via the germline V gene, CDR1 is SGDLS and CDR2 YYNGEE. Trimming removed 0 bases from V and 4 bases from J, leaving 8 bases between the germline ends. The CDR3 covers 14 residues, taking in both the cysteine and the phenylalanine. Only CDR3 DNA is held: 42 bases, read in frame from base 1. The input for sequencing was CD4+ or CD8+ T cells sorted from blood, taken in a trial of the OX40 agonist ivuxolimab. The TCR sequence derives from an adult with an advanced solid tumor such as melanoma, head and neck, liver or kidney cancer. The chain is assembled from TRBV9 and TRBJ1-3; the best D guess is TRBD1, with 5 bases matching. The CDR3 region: CASSVARAGNTIYF. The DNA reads TGTGCCAGCAGCGTAGCCAGGGCCGGAAACACCATATATTTT.